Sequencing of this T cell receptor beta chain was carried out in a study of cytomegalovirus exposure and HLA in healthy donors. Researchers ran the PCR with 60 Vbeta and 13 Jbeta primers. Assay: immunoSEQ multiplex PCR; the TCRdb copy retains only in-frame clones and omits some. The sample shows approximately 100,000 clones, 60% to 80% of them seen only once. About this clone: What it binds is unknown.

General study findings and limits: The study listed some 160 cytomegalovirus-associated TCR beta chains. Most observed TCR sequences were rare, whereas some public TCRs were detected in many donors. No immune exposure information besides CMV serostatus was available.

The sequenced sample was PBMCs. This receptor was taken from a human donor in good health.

Written as DNA, the CDR3 is TGTGCCAGCAGCCATTCCCGGACAGGGGGGAACACTGAAGCTTTCTTT. Amino acids: CASSHSRTGGNTEAFF. V is TRBV7-2 and J is TRBJ1-1; 10 bases line up with TRBD1. The germline V gene encodes CDR1 SGHTA and CDR2 FQGNSA. V lost 5 bases and J lost 1; bases outside the gene matches: 7. The CDR3 is 16 amino acids.